The T cell receptor (beta chain) described here comes from a study of OX40 agonist ivuxolimab in advanced cancers. With respect to the entire study: The costimulatory receptor OX40 (CD134) was targeted by ivuxolimab, a fully human IgG2 agonistic monoclonal antibody. Intravenous ivuxolimab was administered to patients every 2 weeks at six dose levels: 0.01, 0.1, 0.3, 1.5, 3 and 10 mg/kg. Of the roughly 51 patients in dose escalation, around 20 had hepatocellular carcinoma, about 15 had melanoma, 9 had renal cell carcinoma and 9 had head and neck cancer. In the dose-escalation cohort, around four fifths of patients were male, and the mean age was around 65 years with a range of about 20 to 90. Patients were allowed to have had prior anti-PD-1, anti-PD-L1 or anti-CTLA-4 therapy, and roughly two fifths of the dose-escalation patients had been treated with checkpoint inhibitors. Partial responses were achieved by three dose-escalation patients, of whom one had hepatocellular carcinoma and two had cutaneous melanoma. Peripheral TCRbeta sequencing aimed to test whether ivuxolimab altered TCR sequence diversity and caused clonal T-cell expansion. The paper covers the monotherapy dose-escalation part of the phase I ivuxolimab trial, which included N = 52 patients.

Turning to this clone: Its antigen remains undetermined. Within one base of it there is no much larger clone, and no base qualities were kept.

The trial excluded patients who had a history of autoimmune disease or who were on systemic immunosuppression. Peripheral blood for TCR sequencing was collected from all dose cohorts at baseline, on cycle 4 day 1, and on cycle 7 day 1. The samples were drawn from a first-in-human, open-label, multicenter phase I dose-escalation trial of ivuxolimab. The trial enrolled adults with locally advanced or metastatic head and neck squamous cell, hepatocellular, melanoma or renal cell carcinoma. Before TCR sequencing, CD4+ T cells and CD8+ T cells were sorted from peripheral blood as separate populations. The research as a whole found: Low levels of normalized T-cell clonal expansion were also seen in some patients who did not respond. Antigen specificity was not determined for the clonally expanded peripheral T cells. In the 0.1-3.0 mg/kg groups, partial responders had among the lowest normalized peripheral clonal expansion, particularly in CD8+ T cells. Clonal expansion of both CD4+ and CD8+ blood T cells was observed from baseline to week 6 at doses 0.1 to 3.0 mg/kg. After ivuxolimab, expanded clones were on average more numerous among CD8+ T cells than among CD4+ T cells.

Genomic DNA was isolated from the sorted cells so that the TCRbeta CDR3 region could be sequenced. TCRbeta CDR3 regions were sequenced using the immunoSEQ Assay. Not all clones reach the TCRdb copy of this immuneACCESS table, which keeps in-frame sequences only. Checked studies attribute under half of the gap to unresolved V genes and leave the rest unexplained. Recorded for this sample are roughly 60,000 clones; 86% of them occurred a single time. Of the sample, over 2% is held by the ten largest clones. Spanning cysteine to phenylalanine, the CDR3 consists of 15 amino acids. Here the CDR3 DNA is all that survives: 45 bases in frame from base 1. Unmatched junction bases come to 2, with V trimmed by 3 bases and J by 7 bases. The germline V gene provides CDR1 KGHSH and CDR2 LQKENI.

This sequence uses TRBV18 and TRBJ2-1; 14 central bases correspond to TRBD2. This specimen was CD4+ or CD8+ T cells sorted from blood, taken in a trial of the OX40 agonist ivuxolimab. The TCR comes from an adult with an advanced solid tumor such as melanoma, head and neck, liver or kidney cancer. The CDR3 has the sequence CASSPTSGGANEQFF. The DNA sequence is as follows: TGTGCCAGCTCACCGACTAGCGGGGGGGCTAATGAGCAGTTCTTC.